These 20 T cell receptor beta chains were all obtained from the same sample, sequenced in a study of T cell changes during pregnancy in multiple sclerosis. The table came from immunoSEQ multiplex PCR; TCRdb's copy has only in-frame clones and leaves some out. The sample records about 38,000 clones, just under 95% being singletons. The specimen was CD8+ T cells from peripheral blood mononuclear cells, collected in the third trimester of pregnancy. These receptors were taken from a female donor with multiple sclerosis, enrolled in a pregnancy study.

The table lists this clone with a few counts. The chain links TRBV27 to TRBJ1-5; 7 nucleotides match TRBD1. Germline V gene sequence: CDR1 MNHEY, CDR2 SMNVEV (reference sequence). J lost 1 base, V lost 3 bases, and 12 bases had no gene match. This CDR3 is 18 amino acids long. In DNA, the CDR3 is TGTGCCAGCAGTTTGGTTGGCACAGGGGCGAGGAGCAATCAGCCCCAGCATTTT. It encodes CASSLVGTGARSNQPQHF.

This chain joins TRBV7-3 and TRBJ1-1, with 9 bases fitting TRBD1. CDR1 and CDR2 from the germline V gene are SGHTA and FQGTGA. CDR3 length: 13 amino acids. After removal of 5 bases from V and 5 bases from J, the junction contained 3 bases not matched to a gene. CDR3 sequence reads: CASSGDRETEAFF. The CDR3 coding sequence is TGTGCCAGCAGCGGGGACAGGGAGACTGAAGCTTTCTTT.

The chain carries TRBV5-4 and TRBJ1-5; D may be TRBD1 (6 bases). The germline V gene encodes CDR1 SGHNT and CDR2 YYREEE (reference sequence). This CDR3 is built from 15 residues. The V end lost 4 bases, the J end lost 9 bases, and 20 bases lay between the germline ends. The CDR3 spells CASSLWEGGKRPQHF. Written as DNA, the CDR3 is TGTGCCAGCAGCCTCTGGGAGGGGGGAAAGCGGCCCCAGCATTTT.

The rearrangement joins TRBV11-2 to TRBJ2-7; 9 positions match TRBD1. CDR3 length equals 15 residues. Germline CDR1 and CDR2: SGHAT and FQNNGV. The V gene end was trimmed by 5 bases and the J gene end by 5 bases; junction bases not matched to a gene: 10. This CDR3 is CASSPRQGVFHEQYF. In DNA, the CDR3 is TGTGCCAGCAGCCCAAGACAGGGGGTCTTCCACGAGCAGTACTTC.

V usage is TRBV10-3 and J usage is TRBJ2-7; 10 bases map to TRBD2. Trimming removed 4 bases from V and 10 bases from J; junction bases left unmatched: 16. CDR3 length: 16 residues. Looked up from germline, CDR1 is ENHRY and CDR2 is SYGVKD. The CDR3 DNA reads TGTGCCATCAGTGGGACTGGGACTAGCGTACCTTGGGATCAGTACTTC. It specifies CAISGTGTSVPWDQYF.

This chain connects TRBV14 to TRBJ1-3; 7 positions agree with TRBD1. The CDR3 sequence is 14 residues long. CDR1 SGHDN and CDR2 FVKESK come from the germline V gene. The trim removed 4 bases at V and 7 bases at J, leaving 7 bases unmatched. The CDR3 reads CASSPQGIGNTIYF. The CDR3 bases are TGTGCCAGCAGCCCACAGGGGATTGGGAACACCATATATTTT.

V usage is TRBV2 and J usage is TRBJ2-3, with 10 bases lining up with TRBD1. CDR1 and CDR2 from the germline V gene are SNHLY and FYNNEI. V trimming: 3 bases; J trimming: 6 bases; junction bases outside the gene matches: 6. CDR3 size: 15 residues. The CDR3 DNA reads as TGTGCCAGCAGTGAGGGGGACAGGGGTATTGATACGCAGTATTTT. This gives the protein CASSEGDRGIDTQYF. Based on the CDR3 plus reference TRBV2 and TRBJ2-3, the full variable domain is EPEVTQTPSHQVTQMGQEVILRCVPISNHLYFYWYRQILGQKVEFLVSFYNNEISEKSEIFDDQFSVERPDGSNFTLKIRSTKLEDSAMYFCASSEGDRGIDTQYFGPGTRLTVL.

The chain carries TRBV6-4 and TRBJ2-7, with D possibly matching TRBD2 (6 bases). V was shortened by 0 bases and J by 6 bases, with 15 bases between the two germline ends. Germline V CDR1 and CDR2: MRHNA, SNTAGT. The CDR3 has 15 residues. The DNA of the CDR3 is TGTGCCAGCAGTGACTCGGCGGAGGGATTGATCGAGCAGTACTTC. Translated, it gives CASSDSAEGLIEQYF.

The chain recombines TRBV19 with TRBJ2-7; D not resolved. Trimming removed 2 bases at V and 2 bases at J, with 7 bases between. The CDR3 has 13 amino acids. Germline-derived CDR1 and CDR2 are LNHDA and SQIVND (reference sequence). This CDR3 is CASSISPTYEQYF. In DNA form, the CDR3 reads TGTGCCAGTAGTATATCCCCTACCTACGAGCAGTACTTC. Together with reference TRBV19 and TRBJ2-7, the CDR3 gives the full variable domain: DGGITQSPKYLFRKEGQNVTLSCEQNLNHDAMYWYRQDPGQGLRLIYYSQIVNDFQKGDIAEGYSVSREKKESFPLTVTSAQKNPTAFYLCASSISPTYEQYFGPGTRLTVT.

The rearrangement joins TRBV6-5 to TRBJ2-7; 9 bases are a match to TRBD1. The CDR3 spans 13 residues. V shed 5 bases, J shed 4 bases, and the junction held 3 bases outside the gene matches. Germline lookup yields CDR1 MNHEY and CDR2 SVGAGI. The CDR3 loop reads CASSPDRGYEQYF. CDR3 bases: TGTGCCAGCAGTCCTGACAGGGGGTACGAGCAGTACTTC.

The sample holds one count of this clone. The V gene is TRBV6-5, the J gene TRBJ2-1; 7 nucleotides agree with TRBD2. J was trimmed by 4 bases and V by 5 bases; bases with no gene match: 2. CDR1 MNHEY and CDR2 SVGAGI come from the germline V gene. The CDR3 is made up of 13 amino acids. CDR3 in amino acids: CASSRDYYNEQFF. In DNA, the CDR3 is TGTGCCAGCAGTAGGGACTATTACAATGAGCAGTTCTTC.

The V and J genes are TRBV5-1 and TRBJ2-1; 7 bases are shared with TRBD1. Germline-derived CDR1 and CDR2 are SGHRS and YFSETQ. This CDR3 is built from 16 residues. Losses at the gene ends were 0 bases for V and 0 bases for J; bases not matched to a gene: 3. CDR3 DNA sequence: TGCGCCAGCAGCTTGGACTCAGGGGGCTCCTACAATGAGCAGTTCTTC. Its protein is CASSLDSGGSYNEQFF.

The chain uses TRBV10-2 and TRBJ1-2, with TRBD1 matching over 7 bases. Germline CDR1 WSHSY, CDR2 SAAADI. Trimming cost V 10 bases and J 7 bases; bases outside gene matches: 12. This CDR3 is 13 amino acids long. As DNA, the CDR3 is TGCGCCACCGGGGACTCAGGGGGTCTTGGCTACACCTTC. It is translated as CATGDSGGLGYTF.

As to this clone: The sample carries other DNA sequences with the same CDR3. The chain couples TRBV15 to TRBJ2-3; D possibly corresponds to TRBD2 (6 bases). The CDR3 has 14 amino acids. Between the trimmed V and J ends, which lost 5 bases and 6 bases, there was a span of 15 bases. Germline CDR1 and CDR2: LNHNV and YYDKDF (reference sequence). The CDR3 reads CATSGPPSGDTQYF. The DNA of the CDR3 is TGTGCCACCAGCGGCCCCCCGAGCGGGGATACGCAGTATTTT.

The DNA of the CDR3 is TGCGCCAGCAGTGACGGGACAGGGGTCACTGAAGCTTTCTTT. It translates to CASSDGTGVTEAFF. The rearrangement links TRBV10-2 to TRBJ1-1, with TRBD1 matching 10 bases. The CDR3 is 14 residues long. Germline V gives CDR1 WSHSY, CDR2 SAAADI. Trimming took 3 bases from V and 4 from J; bases not matched to a gene: 2.

The chain recombines TRBV19 with TRBJ1-5; D is uncertain. Germline CDR1 LNHDA, CDR2 SQIVND (reference sequence). The CDR3 runs to 16 residues. V dropped 0 bases and J dropped 2 bases, with 11 bases sitting between them. The CDR3 protein is CASSIDPGSGNQPQHF. The DNA for the CDR3 is TGTGCCAGTAGTATAGACCCAGGATCCGGCAATCAGCCCCAGCATTTT.

The chain joins TRBV6-4 to TRBJ2-1; the D gene is possibly TRBD2 (6 bases). Deletions cut 5 bases from V and 4 bases from J, with 15 bases between. This CDR3 is 15 amino acids long. Germline lookup yields CDR1 MRHNA and CDR2 SNTAGT. For the CDR3, the DNA is TGTGCCAGCAGTACCGGGACGGGAGAATACAATGAGCAGTTCTTC. Translated: CASSTGTGEYNEQFF.

The chain recombines TRBV11-2 with TRBJ1-3, with D tentatively TRBD1 (5 bases). CDR1 SGHAT and CDR2 FQNNGV come from the germline V gene. The V end was cut by 4 bases, the J end by 2 bases, with 18 bases between. The CDR3 is 17 amino acids. The CDR3 protein is CASSSEFGRGPGNTIYF. The CDR3 region has the DNA TGTGCCAGCAGCTCGGAATTTGGAAGGGGCCCTGGAAACACCATATATTTT.

This rearrangement joins TRBV2 to TRBJ2-7, with 9 bases that match TRBD1. Germline V gene data show CDR1 as SNHLY and CDR2 as FYNNEI. The CDR3 is 16 amino acids. V was pared by 4 bases and J by 3 bases, with 10 bases of the junction left unmatched. DNA of the CDR3: TGTGCCAGCAGTGGCAACAGGGGGCGAATTCACTACGAGCAGTACTTC. It is translated as CASSGNRGRIHYEQYF.

The chain joins TRBV6-5 to TRBJ1-2, with 8 nucleotides matching TRBD1. The V and J ends lost 2 bases and 8 bases, in that order; junction bases with no gene match: 10. CDR3 size: 15 residues. The V gene's germline CDR1 is MNHEY and CDR2 SVGAGI. The CDR3 DNA is TGTGCCAGCAGTTACGTTGCAGGGACAGGAACCGGCTACACCTTC. This codes for CASSYVAGTGTGYTF.